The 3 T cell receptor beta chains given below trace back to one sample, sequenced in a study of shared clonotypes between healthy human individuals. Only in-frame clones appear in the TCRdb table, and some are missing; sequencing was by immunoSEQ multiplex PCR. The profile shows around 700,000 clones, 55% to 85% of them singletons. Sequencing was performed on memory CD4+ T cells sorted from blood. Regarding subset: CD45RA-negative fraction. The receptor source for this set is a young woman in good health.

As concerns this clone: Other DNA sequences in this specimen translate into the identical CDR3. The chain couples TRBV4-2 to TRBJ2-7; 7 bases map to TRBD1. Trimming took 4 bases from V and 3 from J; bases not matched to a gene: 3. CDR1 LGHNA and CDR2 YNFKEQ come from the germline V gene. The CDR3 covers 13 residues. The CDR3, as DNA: TGTGCCAGCAGCCGGGACAGCTTCTACGAGCAGTACTTC. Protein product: CASSRDSFYEQYF.

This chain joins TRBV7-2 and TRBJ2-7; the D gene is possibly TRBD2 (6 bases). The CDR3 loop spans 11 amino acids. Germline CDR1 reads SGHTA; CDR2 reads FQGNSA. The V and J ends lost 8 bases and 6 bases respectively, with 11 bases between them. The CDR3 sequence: CASGRGREQYF. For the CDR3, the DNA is TGTGCCAGCGGGCGGGGCCGCGAGCAGTACTTC. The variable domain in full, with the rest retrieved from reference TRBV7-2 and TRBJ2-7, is GAGVSQSPSNKVTEKGKDVELRCDPISGHTALYWYRQSLGQGLEFLIYFQGNSAPDKSGLPSDRFSAERTGGSVSTLTIQRTQQEDSAVYLCASGRGREQYFGPGTRLTVT.

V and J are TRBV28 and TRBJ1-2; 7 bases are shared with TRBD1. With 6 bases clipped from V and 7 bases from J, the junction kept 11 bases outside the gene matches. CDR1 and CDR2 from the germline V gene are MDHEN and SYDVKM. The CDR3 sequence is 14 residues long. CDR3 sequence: CASRVPGQKGGYTF. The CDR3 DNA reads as TGTGCCAGCAGGGTCCCGGGACAGAAAGGTGGCTACACCTTC.